The 26 T cell receptor beta chains listed next were all sequenced from one sample in a study of control samples from healthy donors and cancer patients. TCRdb keeps only in-frame clones here, not all; method: immunoSEQ multiplex PCR. This table holds approximately 70,000 clones, about 87% found once. Input material: blood. The receptors were gathered from a man between 45 and 60 years old in good health.

V usage is TRBV12-3 or TRBV12-4 and J usage is TRBJ1-2, with 7 nucleotides matching TRBD1. The CDR3 has 13 residues. V gave up 6 bases and J gave up 8 bases; unmatched junction bases: 9. CDR3 bases: TGTGCCAGCAGCCCCGGGACAGCGGACGGCTACACCTTC. Protein product: CASSPGTADGYTF.

The chain couples TRBV19 to TRBJ1-2; D not certain. The V end lost 2 bases, the J end lost 2 bases, and 9 bases lay between the germline ends. The CDR3 runs 14 residues. CDR1 and CDR2 from the germline V gene are LNHDA and SQIVND (reference sequence). CDR3 in DNA: TGTGCCAGTAGTATATTGGGCAAAAACTATGGCTACACCTTC. Its protein product is CASSILGKNYGYTF.

In DNA, the CDR3 is TGTGCCAGCAGGAGGGACTTGGCGGGCACTGAAGCTTTCTTT. It is translated as CASRRDLAGTEAFF. This chain links TRBV27 with TRBJ1-1; TRBD1 is a possible D gene (5 bases). V was cut by 6 bases and J by 4 bases, with 15 bases left in between. Germline CDR1 and CDR2: MNHEY and SMNVEV (reference sequence). The CDR3 has 14 residues.

V is TRBV13 and J is TRBJ2-7; 7 bases fit TRBD2. This CDR3 spans 15 amino acids. V dropped 4 bases and J dropped 2; count of bases not matched to a gene: 8. Per germline, CDR1 PRHDT and CDR2 FYEKMQ (reference sequence). The CDR3 reads CASSSTGTTTYEQYF. DNA of the CDR3: TGTGCCAGCAGCTCGACCGGGACTACCACCTACGAGCAGTACTTC.

CDR3 in amino acids: CAGMRTANNEQFF. The CDR3 bases are TGTGCCGGCATGAGGACAGCAAACAATGAGCAGTTCTTC. The chain carries TRBV6-5 and TRBJ2-1; possibly TRBD1 for D (6 bases). CDR1 and CDR2 (germline): MNHEY, SVGAGI. The V end lost 11 bases, the J end lost 5 bases, and 16 bases lay between the germline ends. The CDR3 length is 13 residues.

The CDR3 nucleotides are TGTGCCAGCACCCCCCTCGGGCGAGAGACCCAGTACTTC. Translation: CASTPLGRETQYF. The V and J genes are TRBV7-2 and TRBJ2-5; D is ambiguous. The V end lost 7 bases, the J end lost 4 bases, and 13 bases lay between the germline ends. Germline V gene data show CDR1 as SGHTA and CDR2 as FQGNSA. The CDR3 extends over 13 amino acids.

V is TRBV7-9 and J is TRBJ2-5; 8 bases line up with TRBD2. The CDR3 extends over 15 amino acids. With V trimmed by 3 bases and J by 4 bases, 7 bases remained unmatched. Germline values: CDR1 SEHNR, CDR2 FQNEAQ (reference sequence). The CDR3 protein is CASSFYSGGRETQYF. The CDR3, as DNA: TGTGCCAGCAGCTTCTACTCGGGGGGGAGAGAGACCCAGTACTTC. The full variable domain, completed using reference TRBV7-9 and TRBJ2-5, is DTGVSQNPRHKITKRGQNVTFRCDPISEHNRLYWYRQTLGQGPEFLTYFQNEAQLEKSRLLSDRFSAERPKGSFSTLEIQRTEQGDSAMYLCASSFYSGGRETQYFGPGTRLLVL.

The chain uses TRBV7-2 and TRBJ1-2; D possibly corresponds to TRBD1 (5 bases). The germline V gene has CDR1 SGHTA and CDR2 FQGNSA. V lost 1 base and J 2 bases, leaving 8 bases between the germline ends. This CDR3 has 14 residues. In DNA form, the CDR3 reads TGTGCCAGCAGCTTAGGACAGCTCAACTATGGCTACACCTTC. This gives the protein CASSLGQLNYGYTF.

The chain carries TRBV11-3 and TRBJ2-7, with D possibly being TRBD1 (5 bases). V was trimmed by 8 bases and J by 5 bases, leaving 13 bases between them. CDR1 and CDR2 from the germline V gene are SGHNT and YENEEA. The CDR3 contains 12 residues. The CDR3 sequence: CASGQGWNEQYF. The CDR3 nucleotides are TGTGCCAGCGGACAAGGGTGGAACGAGCAGTACTTC.

The V call is TRBV12-5, the J call TRBJ1-5, with D possibly TRBD1 on 5 matching bases. V lost 6 bases to trimming and J lost 0 bases, with 15 bases between them. The germline V gene has CDR1 LGHNT and CDR2 FRNRAP. This CDR3 has 16 amino acids. CDR3 sequence (DNA): TGTGCTAGTGGCCCCGCCCAGGGTTATAGCAATCAGCCCCAGCATTTT. Its protein is CASGPAQGYSNQPQHF.

The J gene is TRBJ1-2, the V gene TRBV2; 10 bases align to TRBD1. The CDR3 spans 14 residues. Looked up from germline, CDR1 is SNHLY and CDR2 is FYNNEI. Losses at the gene ends were 8 bases for V and 5 bases for J; bases not matched to a gene: 8. CDR3 sequence reads: CASHRDRGLYGYTF. CDR3 in DNA: TGTGCCAGCCACCGGGACAGGGGATTATATGGCTACACCTTC.

To note about this clone: At one boundary the junction diverges from the germline segment, which might be a read error. This chain links TRBV5-1 with TRBJ1-2; D remains ambiguous. Germline values: CDR1 SGHRS, CDR2 YFSETQ. This CDR3 region has 13 residues. The CDR3: CASSLEGNREILF. The CDR3 nucleotides read TGCGCCAGCAGCTTGGAAGGGAACCGGGAAATCCTCTTC.

This clone appeared a single time. The V gene is TRBV16, the J gene TRBJ1-2; perhaps TRBD1 as D (5 bases). The CDR3 spans 15 residues. Trimming left V 0 bases short and J 8 bases short, with 16 bases between. Germline CDR1 and CDR2: KGHSY and FQNENV. CDR3 in DNA: TGTGCCAGCAGCCAATCGAATAAGGGGCGAGAGGGCTACACCTTC. Translation: CASSQSNKGREGYTF. The complete variable domain, with remaining parts taken from reference TRBV16 and TRBJ1-2, reads GEEVAQTPKHLVRGEGQKAKLYCAPIKGHSYVFWYQQVLKNEFKFLISFQNENVFDETGMPKERFSAKCLPNSPCSLEIQATKLEDSAVYFCASSQSNKGREGYTFGSGTRLTVV.

The rearrangement links TRBV9 to TRBJ2-1, with 7 bases that match TRBD2. V trimming: 3 bases; J trimming: 7 bases; junction bases outside the gene matches: 4. The CDR3 consists of 13 residues. Germline loops: CDR1 SGDLS, CDR2 YYNGEE. DNA of the CDR3: TGTGCCAGCAGCGGCTGGACTAGTAATGAGCAGTTCTTC. Translated, it gives CASSGWTSNEQFF.

The chain is built from TRBV6-2 or TRBV6-3 and TRBJ1-4; no reliable D call. The CDR3 is 13 residues long. Germline V gene data show CDR1 as MNHEY and CDR2 as SVGEGT. V shed 5 bases and J shed 14 bases, with 18 bases lying between them. CDR3: CASSQVRGQRLFF. Here the CDR3 DNA reads TGTGCCAGCAGTCAAGTGAGAGGGCAGCGGCTGTTTTTT.

The chain combines TRBV6-2 or TRBV6-3 with TRBJ1-5; D gene ambiguous. This CDR3 spans 15 amino acids. The germline V and J ends were trimmed by 1 base and 4 bases, with 11 bases remaining between them. Germline-derived CDR1 and CDR2 are MNHEY and SVGEGT. DNA for the CDR3: TGTGCCAGCAGTTACTTCGGGGTCAATAATCAGCCCCAGCATTTT. Protein: CASSYFGVNNQPQHF.

This clone was detected once. For the CDR3, the DNA is TGTGCCAGTAGTACCCCAGCGGGATCGTGGTACGAGCAGTACTTC. This encodes CASSTPAGSWYEQYF. The rearrangement links TRBV19 to TRBJ2-7; 7 bases are a match to TRBD2. Trimming at V came to 4 bases and at J to 4 bases, leaving 10 bases not matched to a gene. This CDR3 contains 15 residues. Per germline, CDR1 LNHDA and CDR2 SQIVND (reference sequence).

The genes are TRBV9 and TRBJ2-1, with 7 bases identical to TRBD2. J gave up 10 bases and V 1 base, and 14 bases lay outside the gene matches. The CDR3 spans 16 residues. Per the germline V gene, CDR1 is SGDLS and CDR2 is YYNGEE. CDR3 sequence: CASSVSGRTGTGEQFF. CDR3 sequence (DNA): TGTGCCAGCAGCGTATCCGGGAGGACCGGGACGGGGGAGCAGTTCTTC.

The J gene is TRBJ2-7, the V gene TRBV9; unclear D gene. V shed 0 bases and J shed 6 bases, with 4 bases lying between them. CDR3 length: 11 amino acids. Germline values: CDR1 SGDLS, CDR2 YYNGEE. CDR3 bases: TGTGCCAGCAGCGTAGGAAGCGAGCAGTACTTC. It translates to CASSVGSEQYF.

This clone has a single count. The rearrangement links TRBV12-3 or TRBV12-4 to TRBJ2-5; the D is unclear. This CDR3 spans 12 amino acids. V was cut by 6 bases and J by 1 base, with 6 bases left in between. CDR3: CASSRTQETQYF. The DNA for the CDR3 is TGTGCCAGCAGCCGGACCCAAGAGACCCAGTACTTC.

The chain employs TRBV4-3 and TRBJ2-7; possible D gene TRBD2, 6 bases. The V and J ends lost 4 bases and 0 bases respectively, with 19 bases between them. The CDR3 sequence is 17 residues long. CDR1 and CDR2 from the germline V gene are LGHNA and YSLEER. CDR3 loop: CASSPKVAASSSYEQYF. The CDR3 coding sequence is TGCGCCAGCAGCCCTAAGGTAGCGGCCTCTAGCTCCTACGAGCAGTACTTC.

The chain carries TRBV5-6 and TRBJ1-5; a possible D gene is TRBD1 (5 bases). V was pared by 0 bases and J by 5 bases, with 12 bases between. Looked up from germline, CDR1 is SGHDT and CDR2 is YYEEEE. CDR3 length equals 15 residues. This chain's CDR3 is CASSLGAGGDQPQHF. CDR3 DNA sequence: TGTGCCAGCAGCTTGGGAGCCGGAGGGGATCAGCCCCAGCATTTT. The variable domain in full, completed from reference TRBV5-6 and TRBJ1-5, reads DAGVTQSPTHLIKTRGQQVTLRCSPKSGHDTVSWYQQALGQGPQFIFQYYEEEERQRGNFPDRFSGHQFPNYSSELNVNALLLGDSALYLCASSLGAGGDQPQHFGDGTRLSIL.

The J gene is TRBJ2-2, the V gene TRBV11-2; D is uncertain. This CDR3 spans 13 amino acids. The germline gives CDR1 SGHAT, CDR2 FQNNGV. Trimming left V 5 bases short and J 5 bases short, with 9 bases between. The CDR3 region has the DNA TGTGCCAGCAGCCAACGGAGTACCGGGGAGCTGTTTTTT. This encodes CASSQRSTGELFF.

The CDR3 spells CASSLVGRQPQHF. DNA for the CDR3: TGTGCCAGCAGCTTAGTGGGTAGACAGCCCCAGCATTTT. This rearrangement joins TRBV11-2 to TRBJ1-5, with D unresolved. The CDR3 covers 13 residues. The V end lost 1 base, the J end lost 7 bases, and 8 bases lay between the germline ends. Germline CDR1 reads SGHAT; CDR2 reads FQNNGV. Filled out from reference TRBV11-2 and TRBJ1-5, the complete variable domain reads EAGVAQSPRYKIIEKRQSVAFWCNPISGHATLYWYQQILGQGPKLLIQFQNNGVVDDSQLPKDRFSAERLKGVDSTLKIQPAKLEDSAVYLCASSLVGRQPQHFGDGTRLSIL.

This chain joins TRBV6-2 or TRBV6-3 and TRBJ2-5; D uncertain. V lost 2 bases, J lost 6 bases, and 7 bases lay in between. This CDR3 contains 12 residues. Germline V lookup: CDR1 MNHEY, CDR2 SVGEGT. The CDR3 nucleotides read TGTGCCAGCAGTTACGTGGGTAAGACCCAGTACTTC. Its protein product is CASSYVGKTQYF.

The chain is built from TRBV7-3 and TRBJ1-6; 7 bases are shared with TRBD1. The trim removed 5 bases at V and 6 bases at J, leaving 7 bases unmatched. CDR3 length: 15 amino acids. Germline V gene lookup returns CDR1 SGHTA and CDR2 FQGTGA. CDR3 bases: TGTGCCAGCAGCCCAGGGGACAGATTTAATTCACCCCTCCACTTT. It specifies CASSPGDRFNSPLHF. The full variable domain, rest sourced from reference TRBV7-3 and TRBJ1-6, is GAGVSQTPSNKVTEKGKYVELRCDPISGHTALYWYRQSLGQGPEFLIYFQGTGAADDSGLPNDRFFAVRPEGSVSTLKIQRTERGDSAVYLCASSPGDRFNSPLHFGNGTRLTVT.